This is a list of T cell receptor beta chains from one sample in a study of blood T cell repertoires in COVID-19. Measured with immunoSEQ multiplex PCR; TCRdb has only the in-frame clones, and not every one. This sample carries over 45,000 clones, approximately 80% of them seen once, and the ten largest clones take roughly 50%. Material for sequencing was peripheral blood. The source is a man between 65 and 85 years old with acute or convalescent COVID-19. Each CDR3 is given with its conserved first and last residue. D genes are given only for firm matches. Clone size is not always given. Where it is, it says once, few, many or a class for expanded clones.

DNA,CDR3,D,size,V,J
TGTGCCAGTAGTGATAGACCGGGACAGAGGGACACCATATATTTT,CASSDRPGQRDTIYF,TRBD1,.,TRBV19,TRBJ1-3
TGTGCCATCAGTGGCGGGACGGAGGTTCAGCCCCAGCATTTT,CAISGGTEVQPQHF,.,.,TRBV10-3,TRBJ1-5
TGTGCCTGGACTAGGGGTGACTATGGCTACACCTTC,CAWTRGDYGYTF,.,.,TRBV30,TRBJ1-2
TGTGCCAGCAGCGGCAGGGGGGTTCCCTATGGCTACACCTTC,CASSGRGVPYGYTF,TRBD1,.,TRBV11-3,TRBJ1-2
TGTGCCAGCAGTTTGACAGGGGGGGAACAGCCCCAGCATTTT,CASSLTGGEQPQHF,TRBD1,.,TRBV6-2/TRBV6-3,TRBJ1-5
TGTGCCAGCAGCGCCCGGGACAGAGGCCCTGAAGCTTTCTTT,CASSARDRGPEAFF,TRBD1,.,TRBV7-2,TRBJ1-1
TGTGCCAGCAGCCCGTACAGGGGTAGTATCATGAACACTGAAGCTTTCTTT,CASSPYRGSIMNTEAFF,TRBD1,.,TRBV7-3,TRBJ1-1
TGTGCCAGTACCCTGGGAGGGGTCCGGGAGCTGTTTTTT,CASTLGGVRELFF,TRBD2,.,TRBV19,TRBJ2-2
TGTGCCAGCAGCTTAGGGACTCCTCCCTTTAGGACAAATCAGCCCCAGCATTTT,CASSLGTPPFRTNQPQHF,.,.,TRBV5-6,TRBJ1-5
TGTGCCACCAGCAGAGATTACGGTCAGCCCCAGCATTTT,CATSRDYGQPQHF,.,few,TRBV15,TRBJ1-5
TGTGCCAGCAGTGGGGCCCGCGGGTTTGGGGAGACCCAGTACTTC,CASSGARGFGETQYF,.,.,TRBV2,TRBJ2-5
TGCAGCGCGGGGGACAAAAATGAAAAACTGTTTTTT,CSAGDKNEKLFF,.,.,TRBV29-1,TRBJ1-4
TGTGCCAGCAGCCCTGCAAGCGTGTACGAGCAGTACTTC,CASSPASVYEQYF,.,.,TRBV3-1/TRBV3-2,TRBJ2-7
TGTGCCTCTGGGGGAGGGGTTAACACCGGGGAGCTGTTTTTT,CASGGGVNTGELFF,TRBD2,.,TRBV30,TRBJ2-2
TGTGCCAGCAGCTTAGCGGGAAAAGTGTCTATAGCTTTCTTT,CASSLAGKVSIAFF,.,.,TRBV11-2,TRBJ1-1
TGTGCCAGCAGCTTGGATCTTATTGGCAATCAGCCCCAGCATTTT,CASSLDLIGNQPQHF,.,.,TRBV5-8,TRBJ1-5
TGCGCCAGCAGCCCGGGACACACTAATTCACCCCTCCACTTT,CASSPGHTNSPLHF,.,.,TRBV5-1,TRBJ1-6
TGTGCCAGCAGTCGCGGGGACAGGATGGCCTACGAGCAGTACTTC,CASSRGDRMAYEQYF,TRBD1,.,TRBV27,TRBJ2-7
TGTGCCAGCAGCACGAGCACCGGGGAGCTGTTTTTT,CASSTSTGELFF,.,.,TRBV11-2,TRBJ2-2
TGTGCCAGCAGCCTATCCCGGAACACTGAAGCTTTCTTT,CASSLSRNTEAFF,.,.,TRBV27,TRBJ1-1
TGTGCCAGTAATCAAGGGATTGGCGGGAACTCCACTGAAGCTTTCTTT,CASNQGIGGNSTEAFF,.,.,TRBV19,TRBJ1-1
TGCGCCAGCAGCTTGACTCGGTCGGACACTGAAGCTTTCTTT,CASSLTRSDTEAFF,.,.,TRBV5-1,TRBJ1-1
TGTGCCAGCAGCCCGACAGGGGGTGGACAGCCCCAGCATTTT,CASSPTGGGQPQHF,TRBD1,few,TRBV6-2/TRBV6-3,TRBJ1-5
TGTGCCAGCAGCCAAGATCTAACCTACGAGCAGTACTTC,CASSQDLTYEQYF,.,.,TRBV3-1/TRBV3-2,TRBJ2-7
TGCAGCGTTGAAGAGGAGACTAGCGGGTGGGGTGGTGAGCAGTACTTC,CSVEEETSGWGGEQYF,TRBD2,once,TRBV29-1,TRBJ2-7
TGCGCCAGTGAAAAATCCCTATCAGGGTATTACGAGCAGTACTTC,CASEKSLSGYYEQYF,.,.,TRBV10-2,TRBJ2-7
TGTGCCAGCAGTTTCGGCGGGCTTGGGTATGGCTACACCTTC,CASSFGGLGYGYTF,.,medium-sized,TRBV28,TRBJ1-2
TGTGCCAGCAGTTTATCAGACAGGGGTCATGGAGCTTTCTTT,CASSLSDRGHGAFF,TRBD1,.,TRBV27,TRBJ1-1
TGTGCCAGCAGCGGAACCGGACAGGGGGCGACCACCTATGGCTACACCTTC,CASSGTGQGATTYGYTF,TRBD1,once,TRBV9,TRBJ1-2
TGTGCCAGCAGTCAGACAGGGTCGGCTTTCTTT,CASSQTGSAFF,TRBD1,.,TRBV6-5,TRBJ1-1
TGTGCCAGCAGCCAAAGGCTCCTAGCGGGGTCTGAGACCCAGTACTTC,CASSQRLLAGSETQYF,TRBD2,once,TRBV3-1/TRBV3-2,TRBJ2-5
TGTGCCAGCAGCTTGGGGCAATCCAAAAACATTCAGTACTTC,CASSLGQSKNIQYF,.,few,TRBV5-4,TRBJ2-4
TGTGCCAGCAGTTTGGGGACAGGAATGAACACTGAAGCTTTCTTT,CASSLGTGMNTEAFF,TRBD1,.,TRBV7-9,TRBJ1-1
TGTGCCAGCAGCTTAGGATGGGACTCCAACATTCAGTACTTC,CASSLGWDSNIQYF,.,.,TRBV7-8,TRBJ2-4
TGTGCCAGCTCACCACTCGGACAGGGGAATAATTCACCCCTCCACTTT,CASSPLGQGNNSPLHF,TRBD1,.,TRBV18,TRBJ1-6